The clone carrying this TCR beta chain appeared many times. Its antigen is still unknown. In building TCR beta libraries, iRepertoire HTBI primers were used together with Arm-PCR of CDR3 regions. TCRdb itself ran the multiplex PCR reads through MiXCR, one entry per CDR3 protein. The sample shows hundreds of thousands of distinct CDR3 sequences, roughly 15% of them seen only once. The time point denotes: newly diagnosed GD, antithyroid drugs for less than 3 months. PBMC-extracted RNA yielded the TCR library. V was clipped by 6 bases and J by 1 base, with 15 bases between them. The CDR3 length is 15 residues. CDR1 is MNHNS and CDR2 is SASEGT in the germline V gene. This sample was included in a study of regulatory T cells in long-lasting Graves disease. Study results and limitations: With a small sample size, accuracy may have been reduced. New patients shared fewer public clonotypes (around 980) than persistent patients did (about 3,000).

The specimen was peripheral blood mononuclear cells (PBMCs), collected at new diagnosis, from a patient treated with antithyroid drugs. The chain links TRBV6-1 to TRBJ1-1; D gene uncertain. This clonotype was sampled from a female donor with Graves disease. Written as DNA, the CDR3 is TGTGCCAGCAGACAACACATAACACCGAACACTGAAGCTTTCTTT. As protein: CASRQHITPNTEAFF.